A selection of T cell receptor beta chains follows, all from one sample in a study of naive and memory T cell subsets. MiXCR was run by TCRdb on the UMI-ligation and nested PCR reads, yielding one entry per CDR3 protein. The sample contains about 24,000 distinct CDR3 sequences, about 6.1% of which appear only once. The input for sequencing was skin, taken from a tuberculin skin test site. These receptors came from an adult in good health. Each CDR3 is given with its conserved first and last residue. Fields, in order: V gene, D gene, J gene, clone size, CDR3 protein, CDR3 DNA. A D gene is named only where the DNA matches it firmly. Where a row states a size, it is once, few, many or the class of an expanded clone; other rows omit it.

V: TRBV7-8
D: TRBD2
J: TRBJ2-5
size: many
CDR3: CASSPRTSGRGRETQYF
DNA: TGTGCCAGCAGCCCCCGGACTAGCGGGAGAGGGAGAGAGACCCAGTACTTC

V: TRBV3-2
D: .
J: TRBJ2-7
size: few
CDR3: CASSHKTSGCRPDEQYF
DNA: TGTGCCAGCAGCCATAAGACTAGCGGGTGCCGACCCGACGAGCAGTACTTC

V: TRBV28
D: .
J: TRBJ1-2
size: .
CDR3: CASSLSRSYGYTF
DNA: TGTGCCAGCAGTTTATCCAGGAGCTATGGCTACACCTTC

V: TRBV3-1
D: .
J: TRBJ2-5
size: few
CDR3: CASSRSPGVGTQYF
DNA: TGTGCCAGCAGCCGATCACCCGGAGTGGGGACCCAGTACTTC

V: TRBV18
D: .
J: TRBJ2-7
size: few
CDR3: CASSPRVAGSSYEQYF
DNA: TGTGCCAGCTCACCACGAGTCGCTGGGAGCTCCTACGAGCAGTACTTC

V: TRBV12-3/TRBV12-4
D: .
J: TRBJ1-1
size: .
CDR3: CASSLVSLTEAFF
DNA: TGTGCCAGCAGTTTGGTCAGCCTCACTGAAGCTTTCTTT

V: TRBV7-9
D: .
J: TRBJ2-1
size: many
CDR3: CASSAINEQFF
DNA: TGTGCCAGCAGCGCCATCAATGAGCAGTTCTTC

V: TRBV19
D: .
J: TRBJ1-2
size: .
CDR3: CASSSPETNYGYTF
DNA: TGTGCCAGTAGCTCGCCAGAAACTAACTATGGCTACACCTTC

V: TRBV20-1
D: TRBD2
J: TRBJ2-1
size: large
CDR3: CSARDSQPPGLAQEQFF
DNA: TGCAGTGCTAGAGATTCCCAACCGCCGGGACTAGCTCAGGAGCAGTTCTTC

V: TRBV2
D: .
J: TRBJ2-1
size: many
CDR3: CASSAGGSSYNEQFF
DNA: TGTGCCAGCAGTGCTGGGGGGAGCTCCTACAATGAGCAGTTCTTC

V: TRBV7-9
D: .
J: TRBJ1-1
size: many
CDR3: CASSLLGSANTEAFF
DNA: TGTGCCAGCAGCCTCTTGGGAAGTGCGAACACTGAAGCTTTCTTT

V: TRBV7-2
D: .
J: TRBJ2-3
size: many
CDR3: CASSSKNTQYF
DNA: TGTGCCAGCAGCTCTAAAAATACGCAGTATTTT

V: TRBV6-2/TRBV6-3
D: .
J: TRBJ2-1
size: .
CDR3: CASSYGGALDNEQFF
DNA: TGTGCCAGCAGTTACGGGGGAGCCCTCGACAATGAGCAGTTCTTC

V: TRBV4-1
D: .
J: TRBJ1-5
size: many
CDR3: CASSQVLAGPLNQPQHF
DNA: TGCGCCAGCAGCCAAGTTCTGGCAGGTCCCCTCAATCAGCCCCAGCATTTT

V: TRBV7-8
D: .
J: TRBJ2-3
size: many
CDR3: CASSPNRAGQYF
DNA: TGTGCCAGCAGCCCCAACCGCGCAGGGCAGTATTTT

V: TRBV20-1
D: .
J: TRBJ2-1
size: medium-sized
CDR3: CSLKKPLHNEQFF
DNA: TGCAGTCTAAAAAAACCTCTCCACAATGAGCAGTTCTTC

V: TRBV6-2/TRBV6-3
D: .
J: TRBJ2-7
size: medium-sized
CDR3: CATRGGLSSYEQYF
DNA: TGTGCCACACGGGGCGGACTCAGCTCCTACGAGCAGTACTTC

V: TRBV4-1
D: TRBD2
J: TRBJ2-7
size: many
CDR3: CASSQGSRGAYEQYF
DNA: TGCGCCAGCAGCCAAGGTAGCCGGGGGGCCTACGAGCAGTACTTC

V: TRBV4-1
D: .
J: TRBJ1-1
size: many
CDR3: CASSQDLYRVNTEAFF
DNA: TGCGCCAGCAGCCAGGACCTCTACAGGGTGAACACTGAAGCTTTCTTT

V: TRBV28
D: .
J: TRBJ1-1
size: many
CDR3: CASSSLRGNSNTEAFF
DNA: TGTGCCAGCAGCTCACTAAGGGGGAATTCGAACACTGAAGCTTTCTTT

V: TRBV5-6
D: .
J: TRBJ2-7
size: many
CDR3: CASSSHGLGRVDVTYEQYF
DNA: TGTGCCAGCAGCTCCCATGGTCTTGGGAGAGTTGACGTAACCTACGAGCAGTACTTC

V: TRBV5-1
D: .
J: TRBJ2-7
size: many
CDR3: CASSFSNRPYEQYF
DNA: TGCGCCAGCAGCTTTTCGAACAGACCCTACGAGCAGTACTTC

V: TRBV3-1
D: .
J: TRBJ2-1
size: many
CDR3: CASSLRQGWQFF
DNA: TGTGCCAGCAGCTTACGACAAGGATGGCAGTTCTTC

V: TRBV4-3
D: .
J: TRBJ2-5
size: many
CDR3: CASSSTGRPETQYF
DNA: TGCGCCAGCAGCTCCACAGGAAGGCCGGAGACCCAGTACTTC

V: TRBV12-3/TRBV12-4
D: .
J: TRBJ1-1
size: .
CDR3: CASSLRGLEAFF
DNA: TGTGCCAGCAGCCTCCGGGGACTTGAAGCTTTCTTT

V: TRBV4-2
D: .
J: TRBJ2-3
size: many
CDR3: CASSQDNRVTDTQYF
DNA: TGTGCCAGCAGCCAAGATAACAGGGTAACAGATACGCAGTATTTT